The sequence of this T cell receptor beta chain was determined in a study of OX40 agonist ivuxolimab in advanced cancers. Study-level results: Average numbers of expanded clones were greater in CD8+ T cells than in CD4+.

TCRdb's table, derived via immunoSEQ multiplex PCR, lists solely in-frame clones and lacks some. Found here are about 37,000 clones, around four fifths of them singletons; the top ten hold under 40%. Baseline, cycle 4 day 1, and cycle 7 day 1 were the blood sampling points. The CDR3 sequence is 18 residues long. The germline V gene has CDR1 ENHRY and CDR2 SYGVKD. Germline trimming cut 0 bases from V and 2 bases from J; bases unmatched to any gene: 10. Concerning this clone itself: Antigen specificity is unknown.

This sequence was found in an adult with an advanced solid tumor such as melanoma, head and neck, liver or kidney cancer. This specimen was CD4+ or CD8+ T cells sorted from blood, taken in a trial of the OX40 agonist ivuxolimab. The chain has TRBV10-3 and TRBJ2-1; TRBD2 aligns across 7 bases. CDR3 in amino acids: CAISESRAAGDPYNEQFF. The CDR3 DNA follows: TGTGCCATCAGTGAGTCGCGGGCTGCGGGGGACCCCTACAATGAGCAGTTCTTC.